The 15 T cell receptor beta chains given below trace back to one sample, sequenced in a study of technical replicates of blood from several donors. Using immunoSEQ multiplex PCR, the repertoire was profiled, and TCRdb retains in-frame clones only, with some absent. Here the sample spans about 94,000 clones, around 96% being singletons. The specimen was T cells isolated from PBMCs. These TCRs come from a human donor in good health.

The chain employs TRBV4-1 and TRBJ2-1; possibly TRBD2 for D (7 bases). Germline CDR1 is MGHRA and CDR2 is YSYEKL. This CDR3 is built from 15 residues. The ends were cut back, 4 bases at V and 5 bases at J, with 15 bases in the middle. In nucleotides, the CDR3 is TGCGCCAGCAGCCTTAGAAGGGGGGGACACAATGAGCAGTTCTTC. Translated, it gives CASSLRRGGHNEQFF.

The chain joins TRBV28 to TRBJ1-3, with D possibly TRBD1 on 5 matching bases. The CDR3 has 14 residues. Germline lookup yields CDR1 MDHEN and CDR2 SYDVKM. V was clipped by 6 bases and J by 3 bases, with 12 bases between them. The CDR3 here is CASRSGYFGNTIYF. The CDR3 region has the DNA TGTGCCAGCAGGTCAGGGTATTTTGGAAACACCATATATTTT.

The V and J genes are TRBV7-9 and TRBJ2-7; D remains ambiguous. The germline gives CDR1 SEHNR, CDR2 FQNEAQ (reference sequence). V was cut by 1 base and J by 2 bases, with 9 bases left in between. The CDR3 covers 14 residues. DNA of the CDR3: TGTGCCAGCAGCTTAGGTGGTCAGACCTACGAGCAGTACTTC. It yields the protein CASSLGGQTYEQYF.

CDR3 bases: TGTGCCAGCAGCTTAATCGGGAAAGATTACGAGCAGTACTTC. Its protein is CASSLIGKDYEQYF. The chain recombines TRBV7-3 with TRBJ2-7; D perhaps matches TRBD2 (5 bases). Germline V CDR1 and CDR2: SGHTA, FQGTGA. The CDR3 is 14 amino acids. Trimming left V 1 base short and J 4 bases short, with 11 bases between. Combining the CDR3 with reference TRBV7-3 and TRBJ2-7 gives the whole variable domain GAGVSQTPSNKVTEKGKYVELRCDPISGHTALYWYRQSLGQGPEFLIYFQGTGAADDSGLPNDRFFAVRPEGSVSTLKIQRTERGDSAVYLCASSLIGKDYEQYFGPGTRLTVT.

The chain links TRBV4-3 to TRBJ1-2; 7 positions agree with TRBD1. Germline loops: CDR1 LGHNA, CDR2 YSLEER. The ends lost 1 base at V and 5 bases at J; junction bases unmatched: 4. The CDR3 loop spans 14 amino acids. The CDR3 reads CASSQGDSAYGYTF. The CDR3 DNA follows: TGCGCCAGCAGCCAAGGGGACAGTGCTTATGGCTACACCTTC.

The chain combines TRBV19 with TRBJ1-2, with 10 bases identical to TRBD1. CDR1 and CDR2 from the germline V gene are LNHDA and SQIVND (reference sequence). Trimming cost V 5 bases and J 6 bases; bases outside gene matches: 9. This CDR3 is 15 amino acids long. Here the CDR3 reads CASSLRDRGVHGYTF. The DNA of the CDR3 is TGTGCCAGTAGTCTCCGGGACAGGGGAGTTCATGGCTACACCTTC.

The J gene is TRBJ1-4, the V gene TRBV14, with 8 bases aligning to TRBD1. This CDR3 comprises 14 residues. Germline lookup yields CDR1 SGHDN and CDR2 FVKESK. V lost 2 bases and J lost 8; bases outside the gene matches: 4. CDR3 coding DNA: TGTGCCAGCAGCCAAAGGACAGGGAAGGAAAAACTGTTTTTT. Its protein is CASSQRTGKEKLFF.

On this clone itself: A read error may produce the germline difference seen at one junction end. This chain's CDR3 is CASSLNSGSSYNEQFF. CDR3 DNA: TGTGCTAGCAGCTTAAATAGCGGGAGCTCCTACAATGAGCAGTTCTTC. The chain couples TRBV7-7 to TRBJ2-1; 9 nucleotides align to TRBD2. The CDR3 covers 16 residues. Looked up from germline, CDR1 is SSHAT and CDR2 is FNYEAQ (reference sequence).

The gene calls are TRBV6-5 and TRBJ1-5; D is perhaps TRBD1 (6 bases). V gave up 8 bases and J gave up 7 bases, with 15 bases separating them. The CDR3 contains 13 residues. Germline lookup yields CDR1 MNHEY and CDR2 SVGAGI. The DNA for the CDR3 is TGTGCCAGCCAGGGGACTAGGGAACAGCCCCAGCATTTT. As protein: CASQGTREQPQHF.

This clone was detected a few times. The chain carries TRBV28 and TRBJ2-3; 7 bases align to TRBD2. CDR3 size: 17 residues. CDR1 and CDR2 from the germline V gene are MDHEN and SYDVKM. The V gene end was trimmed by 0 bases and the J gene end by 1 base; junction bases not matched to a gene: 7. The CDR3 DNA reads as TGTGCCAGCAGTTTATGGGGTAGGGAGGGAGGCACAGATACGCAGTATTTT. Its translation: CASSLWGREGGTDTQYF.

V and J are TRBV6-5 and TRBJ2-7; 9 positions match TRBD2. The ends lost 6 bases at V and 7 bases at J; junction bases unmatched: 7. Germline V gene lookup returns CDR1 MNHEY and CDR2 SVGAGI. CDR3 length: 13 amino acids. CDR3 residues: CASSSSGGREQYF. CDR3 DNA: TGTGCCAGCAGCTCGAGCGGGGGGAGGGAGCAGTACTTC.

This chain joins TRBV7-9 and TRBJ2-7, with D perhaps TRBD2 (6 bases). The germline V gene encodes CDR1 SEHNR and CDR2 FQNEAQ (reference sequence). CDR3 length: 14 amino acids. V was shortened by 5 bases and J by 0 bases, with 11 bases between the two germline ends. The CDR3 here is CASSRLAASYEQYF. CDR3 coding DNA: TGTGCCAGCAGCCGCTTAGCGGCCTCCTACGAGCAGTACTTC.

This rearrangement joins TRBV14 to TRBJ1-1; TRBD1 is a possible D gene (6 bases). The CDR3 length is 17 residues. V lost 4 bases and J 0 bases, leaving 18 bases between the germline ends. Germline CDR1 and CDR2: SGHDN and FVKESK. The CDR3 region is CASSRRTGRFMNTEAFF. DNA of the CDR3: TGTGCCAGCAGCCGTCGAACAGGGCGGTTCATGAACACTGAAGCTTTCTTT.

The table lists this clone with a count of one. The chain carries TRBV5-1 and TRBJ2-7, with D possibly TRBD2 on 5 matching bases. Trimming shortened V by 0 bases and J by 2 bases, and 15 bases separated the two germline ends. CDR1 and CDR2 from the germline V gene are SGHRS and YFSETQ. The CDR3 has 16 residues. The CDR3 DNA follows: TGCGCCAGCAGCTTGGTTGCGGGCGCCGGCACCTACGAGCAGTACTTC. Protein sequence: CASSLVAGAGTYEQYF.

The gene calls are TRBV21-1 and TRBJ1-3. TRBV21-1 is annotated as a pseudogene. The CDR3 runs 16 residues. CDR3 region: CASSKASRGSGNTIYF. CDR3 DNA sequence: TGTGCCAGCAGCAAAGCATCCCGAGGCTCTGGAAACACCATATATTTT.